These T cell receptor beta chains were read from a single sample in a study of blood T cell repertoires in COVID-19. Produced via immunoSEQ multiplex PCR; TCRdb's table is partial and in-frame only. The sample shows approximately 80,000 clones, 90% of them seen only once. Material for sequencing was peripheral blood. The source is a woman aged 45-60 years in a cohort sampled during active COVID-19. Both conserved end residues are part of each CDR3. Fields, in order: V gene, J gene, clone size, D gene, CDR3 protein, CDR3 DNA. A D gene is named only where the DNA matches it firmly. Some rows have no size entry. The others give once, few or many, or a class for an expanded clone.

>TRBV7-8|TRBJ1-3|.|.
CASSLDSTGPAPNTIYF
TGTGCCAGCAGCTTAGATTCCACAGGCCCTGCACCCAACACCATATATTTT
>TRBV5-1|TRBJ2-1|.|.
CASSLVSIDEQFF
TGCGCCAGCAGCTTGGTTAGTATCGATGAGCAGTTCTTC
>TRBV5-5|TRBJ1-1|.|.
CASSWIEDTEAFF
TGTGCCAGCAGCTGGATAGAGGACACTGAAGCTTTCTTT
>TRBV18|TRBJ2-1|.|.
CASSPLLFESYNEQFF
TGTGCCAGCTCACCACTCCTATTTGAATCCTACAATGAGCAGTTCTTC
>TRBV21-1|TRBJ2-7|.|.
CASSWTGGNEQYF
TGTGCCAGCAGCTGGACAGGGGGCAACGAGCAGTACTTC
>TRBV4-1|TRBJ2-2|.|.
CASSQPPGTSTGELFF
TGCGCCAGCAGCCAGCCCCCCGGGACTTCTACCGGGGAGCTGTTTTTT
>TRBV27|TRBJ2-7|.|.
CASSPTPYEQYF
TGTGCCAGCAGCCCTACCCCCTACGAGCAGTACTTC
>TRBV19|TRBJ1-5|.|.
CASSILGGGHNQPQHF
TGTGCCAGTAGTATTCTCGGAGGCGGGCACAATCAGCCCCAGCATTTT
>TRBV5-1|TRBJ2-3|.|TRBD1
CASSMTGRGVTDTQYF
TGCGCCAGCAGCATGACAGGGAGAGGGGTCACAGATACGCAGTATTTT
>TRBV27|TRBJ2-7|.|.
CASSFRGFDEQYF
TGTGCCAGCAGTTTTAGGGGTTTCGACGAGCAGTACTTC
>TRBV18|TRBJ2-1|.|TRBD2
CASSSTSGIGGKFF
TGTGCCAGCTCTTCGACTAGCGGGATAGGGGGGAAGTTCTTC
>TRBV2|TRBJ2-3|.|.
CASSPTPQGRATDTQYF
TGTGCCAGCAGTCCCACCCCACAGGGACGGGCCACAGATACGCAGTATTTT
>TRBV24-1|TRBJ2-1|.|TRBD1
CATSSWSGGSNEQFF
TGTGCCACCAGTAGTTGGTCAGGGGGAAGCAATGAGCAGTTCTTC
>TRBV5-1|TRBJ1-4|.|.
CASSSDTLLGKLFF
TGCGCCAGCAGCAGTGACACTCTCCTGGGAAAACTGTTTTTT
>TRBV21-1|TRBJ1-4|.|.
CASSKAGGSNEKLFF
TGTGCCAGCAGCAAAGCGGGGGGGAGTAATGAAAAACTGTTTTTT
>TRBV5-1|TRBJ2-7|.|.
CASSIDRLFSYEQYF
TGCGCCAGCAGCATTGACAGGCTTTTCTCCTACGAGCAGTACTTC
>TRBV27|TRBJ2-1|.|.
CASSLYWGDSSYNEQFF
TGTGCCAGCAGCCTTTATTGGGGGGACAGCTCCTACAATGAGCAGTTCTTC
>TRBV28|TRBJ1-2|.|.
CASSDQGWGYTF
TGTGCCAGCAGTGATCAGGGGTGGGGCTACACCTTC
>TRBV2|TRBJ2-1|.|TRBD2
CASIPGLTNNEQFF
TGTGCCAGCATCCCGGGACTAACGAACAATGAGCAGTTCTTC
>TRBV30|TRBJ2-1|.|TRBD2
CAWRQTSVPYNEQFF
TGTGCCTGGAGACAGACTAGCGTACCCTACAATGAGCAGTTCTTC
>TRBV28|TRBJ1-5|.|.
CASLAGQATRAQHF
TGTGCCAGCCTTGCGGGCCAGGCAACGCGGGCCCAGCATTTT
>TRBV6-5|TRBJ2-1|.|.
CASSYSRSAVNEQFF
TGTGCCAGCAGTTACTCGAGATCTGCCGTAAATGAGCAGTTCTTC
>TRBV10-2|TRBJ2-5|.|.
CASSGNSGETQYF
TGCGCCAGCAGTGGTAATAGCGGTGAGACCCAGTACTTC
>TRBV13|TRBJ1-3|.|.
CASSLRGSGNTIYF
TGTGCCAGCAGCTTGCGGGGCTCTGGAAACACCATATATTTT
>TRBV7-3|TRBJ2-1|.|TRBD1
CASSSVGQGANEQFF
TGTGCCAGCAGCTCGGTGGGACAGGGGGCTAATGAGCAGTTCTTC
>TRBV29-1|TRBJ2-1|.|TRBD2
CTIWGGVHNEQFF
TGCACTATTTGGGGGGGGGTCCACAATGAGCAGTTCTTC
>TRBV7-9|TRBJ2-7|.|TRBD1
CASSLDRGQGEPEQYF
TGTGCCAGCAGCTTAGATCGGGGACAGGGGGAGCCCGAGCAGTACTTC
>TRBV15|TRBJ2-3|.|.
CATSRDRNSGSSTDTQYF
TGTGCCACCAGCAGAGATCGGAATAGCGGTTCTAGCACAGATACGCAGTATTTT
>TRBV18|TRBJ1-1|.|TRBD1
CASSRTPTGVAGTEAFF
TGTGCCAGCTCACGTACCCCGACAGGGGTGGCGGGCACTGAAGCTTTCTTT
>TRBV7-8|TRBJ2-7|.|TRBD2
CASSLGGLADLYEQYF
TGTGCCAGCAGCTTAGGAGGACTAGCGGACCTCTACGAGCAGTACTTC
>TRBV3-1/TRBV3-2|TRBJ2-4|.|TRBD2
CASSQDRGGDINIQYF
TGTGCCAGCAGCCAAGATCGGGGGGGGGATATAAACATTCAGTACTTC
>TRBV25-1|TRBJ2-6|.|.
CASRSSQGHGGANVLTF
TGTGCCAGCCGCTCCTCACAGGGTCATGGTGGGGCCAACGTCCTGACTTTC
>TRBV7-6|TRBJ2-1|.|.
CASSLVRGEMNEQFF
TGTGCCAGCAGCTTAGTACGTGGGGAGATGAATGAGCAGTTCTTC
>TRBV19|TRBJ1-1|.|TRBD1
CASSLGQGINTEAFF
TGTGCCAGTAGCTTAGGACAGGGGATAAACACTGAAGCTTTCTTT
>TRBV28|TRBJ1-1|.|.
CASSFPSGANTEAFF
TGTGCCAGCAGTTTCCCTTCAGGGGCCAACACTGAAGCTTTCTTT
>TRBV28|TRBJ1-5|once|.
CASSSGGWTEPQHF
TGTGCCAGCAGTTCTGGGGGCTGGACGGAGCCCCAGCATTTT
>TRBV6-5|TRBJ2-7|.|TRBD2
CASAQGLAGGEQYF
TGTGCCAGCGCACAGGGACTAGCGGGAGGCGAGCAGTACTTC
>TRBV3-1/TRBV3-2|TRBJ2-3|.|.
CASSQGVSGITDTQYF
TGTGCCAGCAGCCAAGGTGTTAGCGGAATCACAGATACGCAGTATTTT
>TRBV23-1|TRBJ2-7|once|TRBD1
CASSPPGQGIERVQSSEQYF
TGCGCCAGCAGTCCCCCGGGACAGGGAATAGAGCGGGTCCAAAGCTCCGAGCAGTACTTC
>TRBV5-4|TRBJ2-7|.|TRBD2
CASSLEGGLAQQYF
TGTGCCAGCAGCTTGGAGGGGGGACTAGCCCAGCAGTACTTC
>TRBV3-1/TRBV3-2|TRBJ2-3|.|.
CASSSQSTDTQYF
TGTGCCAGCAGTTCACAGAGCACAGATACGCAGTATTTT
>TRBV14|TRBJ1-2|.|TRBD1
CASSPQHTGDGYTF
TGTGCCAGCAGCCCCCAACATACAGGGGATGGCTACACCTTC
>TRBV5-1|TRBJ2-1|.|TRBD1
CASSSSSGQGYNEQFF
TGCGCCAGCAGCTCGTCCTCGGGACAGGGATACAATGAGCAGTTCTTC
>TRBV6-5|TRBJ2-5|.|.
CASSYSRLQETQYF
TGTGCCAGCAGTTACTCGAGGCTCCAAGAGACCCAGTACTTC
>TRBV7-2|TRBJ2-1|.|TRBD2
CASSFQGGGRAAEQFF
TGTGCCAGCAGCTTCCAGGGTGGCGGGAGGGCCGCTGAGCAGTTCTTC
>TRBV6-1|TRBJ1-1|.|TRBD1
CASSDTGDRAEAFF
TGTGCCAGCAGTGATACAGGGGATAGGGCTGAAGCTTTCTTT
>TRBV30|TRBJ1-2|.|.
CAWSTRGSTGGYTF
TGTGCCTGGAGTACCCGAGGGAGTACTGGTGGCTACACCTTC
>TRBV5-1|TRBJ2-1|once|.
CASSSFYEQFF
TGCGCCAGCAGCTCCTTCTATGAGCAGTTCTTC
>TRBV28|TRBJ2-3|.|.
CASSLLARPGAHRTDTQYF
TGTGCCAGCAGTTTATTGGCTAGACCAGGGGCCCATCGTACAGATACGCAGTATTTT
>TRBV27|TRBJ2-7|few|.
CASSLTGYEQYF
TGTGCCAGCAGTTTAACAGGGTACGAGCAGTACTTC
>TRBV20-1|TRBJ2-4|.|.
CSALRENIQYF
TGCAGTGCCCTGCGAGAAAACATTCAGTACTTC
>TRBV5-1|TRBJ2-3|.|TRBD2
CASSLPLAGERTDTQYF
TGCGCCAGCAGCTTGCCCTTAGCGGGAGAGCGCACAGATACGCAGTATTTT
>TRBV6-2/TRBV6-3|TRBJ2-1|.|.
CASSSTGLAHYNEQFF
TGTGCCAGCAGCTCCACGGGCCTAGCGCACTACAATGAGCAGTTCTTC
>TRBV11-2|TRBJ1-1|.|.
CASSLDRDTEAFF
TGTGCCAGCAGCTTAGACAGGGACACTGAAGCTTTCTTT